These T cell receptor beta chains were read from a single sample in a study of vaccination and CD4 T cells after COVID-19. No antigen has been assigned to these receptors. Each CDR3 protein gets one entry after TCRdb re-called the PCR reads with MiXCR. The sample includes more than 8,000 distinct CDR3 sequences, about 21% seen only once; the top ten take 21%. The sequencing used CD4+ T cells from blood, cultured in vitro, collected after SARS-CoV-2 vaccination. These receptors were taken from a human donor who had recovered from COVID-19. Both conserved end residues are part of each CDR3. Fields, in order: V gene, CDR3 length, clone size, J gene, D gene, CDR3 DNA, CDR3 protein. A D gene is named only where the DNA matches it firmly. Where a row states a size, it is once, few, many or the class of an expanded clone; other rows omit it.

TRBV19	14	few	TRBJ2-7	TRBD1	TGTGCCAGTAGTAACCGGGACAGGTATAGCGAGCAGTACTTC	CASSNRDRYSEQYF
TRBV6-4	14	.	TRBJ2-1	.	TGTGCCAGCAGCGCTAGCGAGGACTACAATGAGCAGTTCTTC	CASSASEDYNEQFF
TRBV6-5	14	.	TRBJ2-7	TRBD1	TGTGCCAGCAGTTACAGGGACAGGGGTCTCGAGCAGTACTTC	CASSYRDRGLEQYF
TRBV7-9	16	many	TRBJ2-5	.	TGTGCCAGCAGCGCGGGGGCCGGGGGGCGCTCAGAGACCCAGTACTTC	CASSAGAGGRSETQYF
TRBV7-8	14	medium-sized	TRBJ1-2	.	TGTGCCAGCAGCTTACTTACAGGGAGCTATGGCTACACCTTC	CASSLLTGSYGYTF
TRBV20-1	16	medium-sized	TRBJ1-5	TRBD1	TGCAGTGCTCTCAGGGGAACAGGGGGTGGGAATCAGCCCCAGCATTTT	CSALRGTGGGNQPQHF
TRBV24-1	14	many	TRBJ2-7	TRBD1	TGTGCCACCAGTGTCGGACAGGGGGCCGACGAGCAGTACTTC	CATSVGQGADEQYF
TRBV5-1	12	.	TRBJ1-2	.	TGCGCCAGCAGCTTAGGGACAAGCGGCTACACCTTC	CASSLGTSGYTF
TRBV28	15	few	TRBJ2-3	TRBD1	TGTGCCAGCAGTCGTCTGGGGACAGGGACAGATACGCAGTATTTT	CASSRLGTGTDTQYF
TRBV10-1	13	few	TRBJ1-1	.	TGCGCCAGCAGTGTGGGGCAGGAGGTTGAAGCTTTCTTT	CASSVGQEVEAFF
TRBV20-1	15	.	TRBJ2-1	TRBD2	TGCAGTGCTATCACCGGGACTAGCGTTCACAATGAGCAGTTCTTC	CSAITGTSVHNEQFF
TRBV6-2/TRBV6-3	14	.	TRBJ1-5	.	TGTGCCAGCAGGCCGCAGGGGAACAATCAGCCCCAGCATTTT	CASRPQGNNQPQHF
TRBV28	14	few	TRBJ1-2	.	TGTGCCAGCAGTATTCCTCTGGGGAACTATGGCTACACCTTC	CASSIPLGNYGYTF
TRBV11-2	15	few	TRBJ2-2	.	TGTGCCAGCAGTCTGAGGGTCGCGAACACCGGGGAGCTGTTTTTT	CASSLRVANTGELFF
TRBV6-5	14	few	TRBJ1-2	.	TGTGCCAGCAGTTACTCGCGGCAATCCTATGGCTACACCTTC	CASSYSRQSYGYTF
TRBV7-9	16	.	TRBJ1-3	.	TGTGCCAGCAGCCCTGCAGGGAGTATGTCTGGAAACACCATATATTTT	CASSPAGSMSGNTIYF
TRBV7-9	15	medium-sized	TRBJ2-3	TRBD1	TGTGCCAGCAGTTCCACAGGGGCCCGCACAGATACGCAGTATTTT	CASSSTGARTDTQYF
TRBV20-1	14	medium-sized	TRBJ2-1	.	TGCAGTGCCCCAAAGGACGGCGGGTACAATGAGCAGTTCTTC	CSAPKDGGYNEQFF
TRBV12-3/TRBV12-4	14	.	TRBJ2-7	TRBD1	TGTGCCAGCAGCTTCCGGGACAGGGACTACGAGCAGTACTTC	CASSFRDRDYEQYF
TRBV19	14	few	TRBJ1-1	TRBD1	TGTGCCAGTAGTGTCACAGGGGTTTCGACTGAAGCTTTCTTT	CASSVTGVSTEAFF
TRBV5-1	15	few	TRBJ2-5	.	TGCGCCAGCAGCACTCTCGCTGGGAACCAAGAGACCCAGTACTTC	CASSTLAGNQETQYF
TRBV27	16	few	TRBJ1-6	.	TGTGCCAGCAGTTTTTACAGCAGCTCCTATAATTCACCCCTCCACTTT	CASSFYSSSYNSPLHF
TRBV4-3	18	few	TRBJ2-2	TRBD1	TGCGCCAGCAGCCAAGATCCTATGGGACAGGAGCCTACCGGGGAGCTGTTTTTT	CASSQDPMGQEPTGELFF
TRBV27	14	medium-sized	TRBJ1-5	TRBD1	TGTGCCAGCAGCCGACAGGGTGGCAATCAGCCCCAGCATTTT	CASSRQGGNQPQHF
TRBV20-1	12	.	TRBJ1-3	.	TGCAGTGTCGCGCGGCCTGGAAACACCATATATTTT	CSVARPGNTIYF
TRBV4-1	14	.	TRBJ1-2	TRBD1	TGCGCCAGCAGCCAGGTCATAAGGGGGCAAGGCTACACCTTC	CASSQVIRGQGYTF
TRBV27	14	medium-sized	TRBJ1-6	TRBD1	TGTGCCAGCAGTCCACAGGGGAGGGATTCACCCCTCCACTTT	CASSPQGRDSPLHF
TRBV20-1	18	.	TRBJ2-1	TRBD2	TGCAGTGCTAGAGATCGTAAAGCGGGAGGGCCCTCCCACAATGAGCAGTTCTTC	CSARDRKAGGPSHNEQFF
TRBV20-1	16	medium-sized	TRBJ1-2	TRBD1	TGCAGTGCTAGAGATCACGGACAGGGGGGCTTGGATGGCTACACCTTC	CSARDHGQGGLDGYTF
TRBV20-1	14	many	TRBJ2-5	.	TGCAGTGCTAGAGAGGGACGGACCCAAGAGACCCAGTACTTC	CSAREGRTQETQYF
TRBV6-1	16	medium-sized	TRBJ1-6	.	TGTGCCAGCAGAGAACGACCGGACAGCCCAAATTCACCCCTCCACTTT	CASRERPDSPNSPLHF
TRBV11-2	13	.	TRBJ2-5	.	TGTGCCAGCAGCTTAGGAGCCCAAAACCCCCAGTACTTC	CASSLGAQNPQYF
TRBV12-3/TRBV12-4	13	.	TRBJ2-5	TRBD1	TGTGCCAGCAGTCGACAGGGTTCGGAGACCCAGTACTTC	CASSRQGSETQYF
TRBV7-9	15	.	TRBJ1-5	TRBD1	TGTGCCAGCAGCTTAACAGGGGCTTACAATCAGCCCCAGCATTTT	CASSLTGAYNQPQHF
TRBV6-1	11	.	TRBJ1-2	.	TGTGCCAGCAGCGACGGGGGGGGCTACACCTTC	CASSDGGGYTF
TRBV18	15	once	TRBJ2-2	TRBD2	TGTGCCAGCTCACAGGCTAGCGGGCACACCGGGGAGCTGTTTTTT	CASSQASGHTGELFF
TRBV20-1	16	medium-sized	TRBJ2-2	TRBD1	TGCAGTGCTAGACCTCGGGACAGGGTAATCACCGGGGAGCTGTTTTTT	CSARPRDRVITGELFF
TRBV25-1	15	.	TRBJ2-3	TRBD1	TGTGCCAGCAGTGACCTAAGGGGGCTCGCAGATACGCAGTATTTT	CASSDLRGLADTQYF
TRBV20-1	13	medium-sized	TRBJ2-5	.	TGCAGTGCTACCGGGTTGGGACAAGAGACCCAGTACTTC	CSATGLGQETQYF
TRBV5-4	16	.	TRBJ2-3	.	TGTGCCAGCAGCTTGGCCGAGCGACAGAGCACAGATACGCAGTATTTT	CASSLAERQSTDTQYF
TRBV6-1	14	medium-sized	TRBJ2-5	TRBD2	TGTGCCAGCAGTCCCCCGGGAGGATGGGAGACCCAGTACTTC	CASSPPGGWETQYF
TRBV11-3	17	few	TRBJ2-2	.	TGTGCCAGCAGCTTAGGCGGAGGGCGGGGGAACACCGGGGAGCTGTTTTTT	CASSLGGGRGNTGELFF
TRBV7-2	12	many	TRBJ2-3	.	TGTGCCAGCAGCCAGGGGATAGATACGCAGTATTTT	CASSQGIDTQYF
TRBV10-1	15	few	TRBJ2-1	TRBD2	TGCGCCAGCAGCCCGGGACTAGCGGGAGTCTATGAGCAGTTCTTC	CASSPGLAGVYEQFF
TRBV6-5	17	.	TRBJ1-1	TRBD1	TGTGCCAGCAGTTACTCCCGGGGGACAGGGGGCAGGACTGAAGCTTTCTTT	CASSYSRGTGGRTEAFF
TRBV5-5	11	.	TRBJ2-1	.	TGTGCCAGCAGCTTGGGTTTTGAGCAGTTCTTC	CASSLGFEQFF
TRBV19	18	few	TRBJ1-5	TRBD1	TGTGCCAGTAGTATAGTCGGATTAACAGGGGGCAACAATCAGCCCCAGCATTTT	CASSIVGLTGGNNQPQHF
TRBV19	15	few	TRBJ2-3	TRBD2	TGTGCCAGTAGCCTGACTAGCGGGAGCGGTGATACGCAGTATTTT	CASSLTSGSGDTQYF
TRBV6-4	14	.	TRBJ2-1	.	TGTGCCAGCACCGACGGGAGCTCCTACAATGAGCAGTTCTTC	CASTDGSSYNEQFF